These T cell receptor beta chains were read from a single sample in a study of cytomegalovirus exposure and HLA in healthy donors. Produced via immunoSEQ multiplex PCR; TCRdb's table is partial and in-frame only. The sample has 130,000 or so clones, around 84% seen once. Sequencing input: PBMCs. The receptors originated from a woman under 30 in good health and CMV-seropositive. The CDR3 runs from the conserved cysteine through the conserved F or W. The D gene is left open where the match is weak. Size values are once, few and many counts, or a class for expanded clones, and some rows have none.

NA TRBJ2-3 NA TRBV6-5 TGTGCCAGCAGTTACTGGCAATCAGGGGATACGCAGTATTTT CASSYWQSGDTQYF
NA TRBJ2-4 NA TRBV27 TGTGCCAGCAGTTTAACAGCGGGCAAAAACATTCAGTACTTC CASSLTAGKNIQYF
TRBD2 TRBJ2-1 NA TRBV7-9 TGTGCCAGCAGCACCGGGGGGTACAATGAGCAGTTCTTC CASSTGGYNEQFF
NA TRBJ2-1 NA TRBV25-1 TGTGCCATCCCCCCCCGGAATGAGCAGTTCTTC CAIPPRNEQFF
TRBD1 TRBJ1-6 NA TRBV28 TGTGCCAGCAGTTTACCCGGGACAGGGGAGGGGAATTCACCCCTCCACTTT CASSLPGTGEGNSPLHF
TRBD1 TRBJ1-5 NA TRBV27 TGTGCCAGCAGCCGGACAGGGGGCATTCAGCCCCAGCATTTT CASSRTGGIQPQHF
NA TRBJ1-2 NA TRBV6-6 TGTGCCAGCAGTCTCCTAGCGGGGGGAGGATATGGCTACACCTTC CASSLLAGGGYGYTF
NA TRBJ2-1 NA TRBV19 TGTGCCAGTAGTATACGTCTGGCGGGGGCAGGTGAGCAGTTCTTC CASSIRLAGAGEQFF
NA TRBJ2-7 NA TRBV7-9 TGTGCCAGCAGCCGGGTGTTCGAGCAGTACTTC CASSRVFEQYF
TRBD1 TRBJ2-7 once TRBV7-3 TGTGCCAGCAGCTTAAGCGGACAGGGGTACGAGCAGTACTTC CASSLSGQGYEQYF
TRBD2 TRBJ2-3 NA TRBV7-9 TGTGCCAGCAGCTTAGGGCTAGCGGGGATCACAGATACGCAGTATTTT CASSLGLAGITDTQYF
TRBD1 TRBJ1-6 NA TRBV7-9 TGTGCCAGCAGCTTAGATCCGGGACAGTGGAATTCACCCCTCCACTTT CASSLDPGQWNSPLHF
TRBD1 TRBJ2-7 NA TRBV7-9 TGTGCCAGCAGCGCCCGGGACAGGGGCCACGAGCAGTACTTC CASSARDRGHEQYF
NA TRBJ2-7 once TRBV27 TGTGCCAGCAGCCCGGGCTACGAGCAGTACTTC CASSPGYEQYF
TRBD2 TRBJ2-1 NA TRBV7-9 TGTTCCAGCAGCTTAGCGGGGACTAGCGGGGGGGCAAACAATGAGCAGTTCTTC CSSSLAGTSGGANNEQFF
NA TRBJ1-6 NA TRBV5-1 TGCGCCAGCAGCTCCCCGGAGACGGGTAATTCACCCCTCCACTTT CASSSPETGNSPLHF
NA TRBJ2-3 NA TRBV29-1 TGCAGCGTTGAAGGTGGGGGGGCTGATACGCAGTATTTT CSVEGGGADTQYF
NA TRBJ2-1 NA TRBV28 TGTGCCAGCAGGTCGGGGGGCTGGGACTACAATGAGCAGTTCTTC CASRSGGWDYNEQFF
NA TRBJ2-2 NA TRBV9 TGTGCCAGCAGCGTAGGGTGGGGGGACACCGGGGAGCTGTTTTTT CASSVGWGDTGELFF
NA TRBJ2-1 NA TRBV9 TGTGCCAGCAGCGTAGCTGAGGATGAGCAGTTCTTC CASSVAEDEQFF
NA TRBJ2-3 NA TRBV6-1 TGTGCCGGTGTACGCACTGACACAGATACGCAGTATTTT CAGVRTDTDTQYF
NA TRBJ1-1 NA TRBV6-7 TGTGCCAGCAGTTACTCCCACAGGGCAGGGAACACTGAAGCTTTCTTT CASSYSHRAGNTEAFF
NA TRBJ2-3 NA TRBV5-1 TGCGCCAGCAGCTTGAATACAGCCTCTAGCACAGATACGCAGTATTTT CASSLNTASSTDTQYF
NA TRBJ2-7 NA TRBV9 TGTGCCAGCAGCCCACTCGGGGATTCCTACGAGCAGTACTTC CASSPLGDSYEQYF
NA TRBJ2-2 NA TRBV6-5 TGTGCCAGCAGTTATGGTAGGGACTACACCGGGGAGCTGTTTTTT CASSYGRDYTGELFF
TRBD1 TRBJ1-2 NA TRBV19 TGTGCCAGTAGTATGGGAAGACAGGGCCCTAACTATGGCTACACCTTC CASSMGRQGPNYGYTF
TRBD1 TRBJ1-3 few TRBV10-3 TGTGCCATCAACGGAGGGACAGCCGGAAACACCATATATTTT CAINGGTAGNTIYF
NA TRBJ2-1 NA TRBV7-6 TGTGCCAGCAGCTTAGCAGGGGGGGCCTACAATGAGCAGTTCTTC CASSLAGGAYNEQFF
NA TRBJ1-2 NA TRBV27 TGTGCCAGCAGCCCAAACCACGGGGAAGGTGGCTACACCTTC CASSPNHGEGGYTF
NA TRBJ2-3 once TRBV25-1 TGTGCCAGCAGTGACCAACCATGGAGGGGACCAGATACGCAGTATTTT CASSDQPWRGPDTQYF
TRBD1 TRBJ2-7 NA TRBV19 TGTGCCAGTAGTATCGGGACAGGCGAAACCTACGAGCAGTACTTC CASSIGTGETYEQYF
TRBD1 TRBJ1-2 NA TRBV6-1 TGTGCCAGCCGCGCAGGGACAGGGTATGGCTACACCTTC CASRAGTGYGYTF
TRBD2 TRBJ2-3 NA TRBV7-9 TGTGCCAGCAGCCCTAGCGGGGGAGATACGCAGTATTTT CASSPSGGDTQYF
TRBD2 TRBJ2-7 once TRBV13 TGTGCCAGCAGCTATGGGGAGCGGGGGGCCTACGAGCAGTACTTC CASSYGERGAYEQYF
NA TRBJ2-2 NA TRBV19 TGTGCCAGTAGTTTACAGGGTGGGGCCGGGGAGCTGTTTTTT CASSLQGGAGELFF
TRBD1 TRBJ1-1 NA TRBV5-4 TGTGCCAGCACCTTCAAGGACAGGGGTCTGGAAAACACTGAAGCTTTCTTT CASTFKDRGLENTEAFF
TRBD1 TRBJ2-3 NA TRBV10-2 TGCGCTGCGGGCGGGACAGGGGGCACAGATACGCAGTATTTT CAAGGTGGTDTQYF
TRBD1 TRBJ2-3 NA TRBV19 TGTGCCAGTAGGCCGGGACAGGGGTCGGATACGCAGTATTTT CASRPGQGSDTQYF
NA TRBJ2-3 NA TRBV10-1 TGCGCCAGCAGTGAGTCCCAGGGCACGCAGTATTTT CASSESQGTQYF
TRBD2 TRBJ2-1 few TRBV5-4 TGTGCCAGCAGCCTTGGGCGGGGGGATGAGCAGTTCTTC CASSLGRGDEQFF